This T cell receptor (beta chain) was identified in a study of blood T cell dynamics during melanoma immunotherapy. Findings and limits, study-wide: Unlike progressors, later disease-control patients had W3 repertoires gaining clonality or diversity.

Sequenced by immunoSEQ multiplex PCR; TCRdb stores in-frame clones only, minus some. The table records 17,000 or so clones, roughly 83% of them present only once. V gave up 6 bases and J gave up 9 bases; unmatched junction bases: 12. The CDR3 extends over 15 amino acids. CDR1 and CDR2 from the germline V gene are SGHTA and FQGNSA. Of note for this clone: Its antigen is unidentified.

Stated time point: pre-treatment baseline. No patient had earlier systemic cancer treatment, concurrent immunosuppressants, or another active cancer. This sequence was found in a human donor with melanoma. The sequencing used blood, collected from a patient treated with checkpoint blockade. The chain uses TRBV7-2 and TRBJ2-1; 9 positions agree with TRBD2. The CDR3 bases are TGTGCCAGCAGTAGAGTAGCGGGAGTATGGGGTGAGCAGTTCTTC. Translating it yields CASSRVAGVWGEQFF.